This T cell receptor beta chain came from a study of blood T cell repertoires in COVID-19. The CDR3 runs 13 residues. From germline, CDR1 is SGHTA and CDR2 FQGNSA. V lost 5 bases and J 2 bases, leaving 8 bases between the germline ends. This table comes from immunoSEQ multiplex PCR, and its TCRdb copy is limited to in-frame clones, with some not included. The data contain tens of thousands of clones, around 83% of them singletons. The receptor's source is a man aged 70 or older with acute or convalescent COVID-19. Sequences were obtained from peripheral blood. This chain uses TRBV7-2 with TRBJ2-3, with D maybe TRBD1 (5 bases). CDR3 protein: CASSPTATDTQYF. Written as DNA, the CDR3 is TGTGCCAGCAGCCCGACAGCCACAGATACGCAGTATTTT. Full variable domain (outside the CDR3, taken from reference TRBV7-2 and TRBJ2-3): GAGVSQSPSNKVTEKGKDVELRCDPISGHTALYWYRQSLGQGLEFLIYFQGNSAPDKSGLPSDRFSAERTGGSVSTLTIQRTQQEDSAVYLCASSPTATDTQYFGPGTRLTVL.